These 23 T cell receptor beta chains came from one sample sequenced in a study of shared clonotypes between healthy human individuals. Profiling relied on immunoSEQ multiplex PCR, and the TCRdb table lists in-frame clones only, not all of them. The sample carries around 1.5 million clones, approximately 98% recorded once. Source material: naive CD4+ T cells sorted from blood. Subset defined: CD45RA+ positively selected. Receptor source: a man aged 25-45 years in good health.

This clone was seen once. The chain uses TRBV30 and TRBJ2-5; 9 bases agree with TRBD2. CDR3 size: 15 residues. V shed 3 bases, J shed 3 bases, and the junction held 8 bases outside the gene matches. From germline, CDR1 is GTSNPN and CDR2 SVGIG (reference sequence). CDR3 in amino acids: CAWSATSGPKETQYF. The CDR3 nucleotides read TGTGCCTGGAGCGCGACTAGCGGACCTAAAGAGACCCAGTACTTC. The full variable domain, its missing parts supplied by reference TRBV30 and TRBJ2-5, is SQTIHQWPATLVQPVGSPLSLECTVEGTSNPNLYWYRQAAGRGLQLLFYSVGIGQISSEVPQNLSASRPQDRQFILSSKKLLLSDSGFYLCAWSATSGPKETQYFGPGTRLLVL.

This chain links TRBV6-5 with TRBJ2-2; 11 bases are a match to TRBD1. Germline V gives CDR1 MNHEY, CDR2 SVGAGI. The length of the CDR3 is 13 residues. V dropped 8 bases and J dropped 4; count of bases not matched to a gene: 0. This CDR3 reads CASGTGGTGELFF. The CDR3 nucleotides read TGTGCCAGCGGGACAGGGGGCACCGGGGAGCTGTTTTTT.

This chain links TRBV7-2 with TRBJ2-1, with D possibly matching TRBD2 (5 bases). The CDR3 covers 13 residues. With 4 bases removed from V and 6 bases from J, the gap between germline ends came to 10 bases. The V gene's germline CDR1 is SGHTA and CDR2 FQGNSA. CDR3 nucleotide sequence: TGTGCCAGCAGCTCTCGGGAAGGCAATGAGCAGTTCTTC. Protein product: CASSSREGNEQFF.

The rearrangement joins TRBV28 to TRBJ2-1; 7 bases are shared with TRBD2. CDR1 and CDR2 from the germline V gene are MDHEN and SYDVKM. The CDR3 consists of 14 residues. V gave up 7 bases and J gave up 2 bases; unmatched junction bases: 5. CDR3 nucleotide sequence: TGTGCCAGCATCCCTAGCGGTACCTACAATGAGCAGTTCTTC. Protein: CASIPSGTYNEQFF.

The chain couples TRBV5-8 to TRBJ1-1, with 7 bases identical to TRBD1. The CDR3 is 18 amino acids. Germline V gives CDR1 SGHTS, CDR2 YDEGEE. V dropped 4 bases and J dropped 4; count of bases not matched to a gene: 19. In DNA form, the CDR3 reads TGTGCCAGCAGCAGAATAGGGGGCGGGATCGTGACGGGCACTGAAGCTTTCTTT. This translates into CASSRIGGGIVTGTEAFF.

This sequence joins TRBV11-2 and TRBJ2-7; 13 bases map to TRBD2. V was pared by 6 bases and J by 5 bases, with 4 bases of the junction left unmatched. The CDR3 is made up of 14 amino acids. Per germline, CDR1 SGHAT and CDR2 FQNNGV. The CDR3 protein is CASRTGTSGNEQYF. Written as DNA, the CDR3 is TGTGCCAGCAGAACCGGGACTAGCGGGAACGAGCAGTACTTC.

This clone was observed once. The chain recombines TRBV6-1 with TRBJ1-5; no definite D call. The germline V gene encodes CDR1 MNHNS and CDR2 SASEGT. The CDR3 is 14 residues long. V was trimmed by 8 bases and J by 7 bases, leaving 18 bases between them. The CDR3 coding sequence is TGTGCCAGCTCACTCCAAGAAGGAGGGCAGCCCCAGCATTTT. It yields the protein CASSLQEGGQPQHF.

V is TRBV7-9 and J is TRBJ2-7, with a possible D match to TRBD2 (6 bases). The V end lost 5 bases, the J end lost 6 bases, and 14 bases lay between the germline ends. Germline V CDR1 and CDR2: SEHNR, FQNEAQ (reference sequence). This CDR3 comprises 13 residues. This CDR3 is CASSPIIGGEQYF. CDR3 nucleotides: TGTGCCAGCAGCCCCATTATCGGGGGCGAGCAGTACTTC.

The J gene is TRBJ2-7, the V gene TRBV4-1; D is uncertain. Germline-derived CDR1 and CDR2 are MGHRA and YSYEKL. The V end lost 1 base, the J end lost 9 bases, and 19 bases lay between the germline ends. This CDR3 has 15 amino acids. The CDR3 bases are TGCGCCAGCAGCCAAGTGGCTCCCCAAACGAATGGGCAGTACTTC. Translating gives CASSQVAPQTNGQYF.

The CDR3 coding sequence is TGTGCCAGCAGCTTCTATCGAGAGACCCAGTACTTC. Protein: CASSFYRETQYF. The gene calls are TRBV7-9 and TRBJ2-5, with D unclear. The CDR3 is made up of 12 amino acids. In germline, CDR1 is SEHNR, CDR2 FQNEAQ (reference sequence). V shed 3 bases and J shed 4 bases, with 6 bases lying between them.

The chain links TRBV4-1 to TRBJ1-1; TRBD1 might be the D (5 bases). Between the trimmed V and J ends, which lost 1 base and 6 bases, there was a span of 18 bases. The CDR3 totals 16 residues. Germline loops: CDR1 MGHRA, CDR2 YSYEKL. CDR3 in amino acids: CASSQALWGRWAEAFF. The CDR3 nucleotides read TGCGCCAGCAGCCAAGCCCTCTGGGGACGTTGGGCTGAAGCTTTCTTT.

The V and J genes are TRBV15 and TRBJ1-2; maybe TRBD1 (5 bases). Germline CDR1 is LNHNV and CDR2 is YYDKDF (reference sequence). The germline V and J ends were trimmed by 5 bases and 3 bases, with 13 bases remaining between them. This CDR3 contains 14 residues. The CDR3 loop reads CATSPRGGDYGYTF. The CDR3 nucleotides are TGTGCCACCAGCCCCCGGGGAGGGGACTATGGCTACACCTTC.

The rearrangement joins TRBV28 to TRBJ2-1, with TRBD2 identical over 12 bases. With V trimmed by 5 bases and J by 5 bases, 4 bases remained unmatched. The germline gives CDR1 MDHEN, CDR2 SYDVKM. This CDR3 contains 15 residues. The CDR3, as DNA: TGTGCCAGCAGTACGGGACTAGCGGGCCACAATGAGCAGTTCTTC. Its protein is CASSTGLAGHNEQFF.

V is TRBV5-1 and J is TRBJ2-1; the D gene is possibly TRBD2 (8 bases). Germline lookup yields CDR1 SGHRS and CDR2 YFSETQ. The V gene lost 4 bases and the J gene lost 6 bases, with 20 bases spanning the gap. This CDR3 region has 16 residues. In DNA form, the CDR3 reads TGCGCCAGCAGCAAACGCTTAGCGGGACAGCCCAATGAGCAGTTCTTC. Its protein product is CASSKRLAGQPNEQFF.

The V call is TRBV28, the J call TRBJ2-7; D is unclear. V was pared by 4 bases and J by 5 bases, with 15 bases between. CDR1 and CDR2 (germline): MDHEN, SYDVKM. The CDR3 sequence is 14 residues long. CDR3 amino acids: CASSSGPRAHEQYF. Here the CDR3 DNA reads TGTGCCAGCAGTTCAGGACCCCGGGCCCACGAGCAGTACTTC.

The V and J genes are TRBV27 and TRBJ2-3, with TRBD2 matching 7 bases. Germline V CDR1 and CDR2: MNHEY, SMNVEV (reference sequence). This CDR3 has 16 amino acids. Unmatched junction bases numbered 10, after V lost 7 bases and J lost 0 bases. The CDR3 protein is CASTPRSGVSTDTQYF. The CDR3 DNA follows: TGTGCCAGCACTCCCCGGAGCGGGGTAAGCACAGATACGCAGTATTTT.

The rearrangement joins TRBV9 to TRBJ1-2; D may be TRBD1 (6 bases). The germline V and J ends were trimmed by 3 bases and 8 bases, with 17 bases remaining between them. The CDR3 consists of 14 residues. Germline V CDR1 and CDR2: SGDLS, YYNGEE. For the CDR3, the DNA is TGTGCCAGCAGCGCTAGCGGGGGCCTTGGAGGCTACACCTTC. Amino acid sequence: CASSASGGLGGYTF.

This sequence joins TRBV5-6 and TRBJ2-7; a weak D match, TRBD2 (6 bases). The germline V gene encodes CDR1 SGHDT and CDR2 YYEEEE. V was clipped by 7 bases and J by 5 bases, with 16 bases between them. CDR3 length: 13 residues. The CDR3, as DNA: TGTGCCAGCCGGGAGCCTGACGAAAACGAGCAGTACTTC. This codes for CASREPDENEQYF.

The CDR3 reads CAISESRRANTGELFF. The CDR3 DNA reads as TGTGCCATCAGTGAGTCGAGACGGGCGAACACCGGGGAGCTGTTTTTT. This chain connects TRBV10-3 to TRBJ2-2; D remains ambiguous. V shed 0 bases and J shed 0 bases, with 8 bases lying between them. Germline V gene data show CDR1 as ENHRY and CDR2 as SYGVKD. This CDR3 is 16 amino acids long.

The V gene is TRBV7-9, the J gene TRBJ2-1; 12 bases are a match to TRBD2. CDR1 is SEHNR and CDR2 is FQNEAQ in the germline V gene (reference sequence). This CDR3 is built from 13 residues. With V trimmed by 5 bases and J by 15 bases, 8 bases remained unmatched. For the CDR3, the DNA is TGTGCCAGCAGCCCAAGACTAGCGGGAGACGTGTTCTTC. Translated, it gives CASSPRLAGDVFF.

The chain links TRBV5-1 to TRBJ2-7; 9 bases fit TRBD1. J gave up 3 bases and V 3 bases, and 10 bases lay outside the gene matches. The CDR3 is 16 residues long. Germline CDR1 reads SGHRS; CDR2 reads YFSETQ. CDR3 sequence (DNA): TGCGCCAGCAGCTCTGACCGGGACAGGGCCATCTACGAGCAGTACTTC. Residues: CASSSDRDRAIYEQYF.

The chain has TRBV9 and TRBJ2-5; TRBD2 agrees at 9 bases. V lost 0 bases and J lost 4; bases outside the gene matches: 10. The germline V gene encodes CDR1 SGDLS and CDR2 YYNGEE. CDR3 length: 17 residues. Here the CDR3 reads CASSVAGSGSTAETQYF. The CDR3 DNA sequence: TGTGCCAGCAGCGTAGCTGGTAGCGGGAGTACCGCAGAGACCCAGTACTTC.

The CDR3 DNA is TGCGCCAGCAGCCAGCTAGCGGGAGACTACGAGCAGTACTTC. Translation gives CASSQLAGDYEQYF. The rearrangement links TRBV5-1 to TRBJ2-7; 10 bases are shared with TRBD2. The CDR3 length is 14 residues. Germline V gives CDR1 SGHRS, CDR2 YFSETQ. V dropped 4 bases and J dropped 3; count of bases not matched to a gene: 4.